This entry describes one T cell receptor beta chain. Preparation of the TCRbeta library involved a method that used unique molecular identifiers. TCRdb re-called the PCR reads through MiXCR, storing one row per CDR3 protein. The table records about 610,000 distinct CDR3 sequences, about 10% of them present only once. This record comes from a study of T-cell reconstitution after alpha-beta-depleted transplantation in children. This CDR3 is built from 14 residues. V shed 3 bases and J shed 3 bases, with 12 bases lying between them. The receptor was isolated from a human donor who donated a stem cell graft to a child with acute myeloid leukemia. This sequence joins TRBV12-3 or TRBV12-4 and TRBJ2-7, with D tentatively TRBD2 (5 bases). Sequencing was performed on PBMCs from the stem cell graft donor, taken from the stem cell graft. CDR3 coding DNA: TGTGCCAGCAGTTTTGGGCTAGCTAACTACGAGCAGTACTTC. This codes for CASSFGLANYEQYF.